One and the same sample provided the 29 T cell receptor beta chains below, sequenced in a study of T cell responses to AZD1222 COVID-19 vaccine. TCRdb's copy holds only in-frame clones and misses some; the assay was immunoSEQ multiplex PCR. In the table there are roughly 85,000 clones, roughly 86% of which are singletons. The sample here was peripheral blood, taken on day 0 of MenACWY control vaccination. The source of these receptors is an adult in good health.

This rearrangement joins TRBV7-3 to TRBJ2-1; D is perhaps TRBD2 (6 bases). The CDR3 sequence is 15 residues long. From germline, CDR1 is SGHTA and CDR2 FQGTGA. The V gene lost 2 bases and the J gene lost 0 bases, with 8 bases spanning the gap. The CDR3 bases are TGTGCCAGCAGCTTAGGGGACTTCTCCTACAATGAGCAGTTCTTC. Its protein product is CASSLGDFSYNEQFF. The full variable domain, rest sourced from reference TRBV7-3 and TRBJ2-1, is GAGVSQTPSNKVTEKGKYVELRCDPISGHTALYWYRQSLGQGPEFLIYFQGTGAADDSGLPNDRFFAVRPEGSVSTLKIQRTERGDSAVYLCASSLGDFSYNEQFFGPGTRLTVL.

V and J are TRBV4-3 and TRBJ1-1, with a tentative D call TRBD1 (5 bases). This CDR3 contains 15 residues. Between the trimmed V and J ends, which lost 0 bases and 1 base, there was a span of 9 bases. Germline CDR1 and CDR2: LGHNA and YSLEER. The CDR3 DNA follows: TGCGCCAGCAGCCAAGACGCGGGGGAGAACACTGAAGCTTTCTTT. Protein sequence: CASSQDAGENTEAFF.

The J gene is TRBJ2-3, the V gene TRBV7-9; TRBD1 aligns across 9 bases. CDR1 and CDR2 from the germline V gene are SEHNR and FQNEAQ (reference sequence). This CDR3 has 16 residues. The trim removed 1 base at V and 9 bases at J, leaving 11 bases unmatched. The CDR3 region is CASSLDSVFGTGTQYF. The CDR3 DNA follows: TGTGCCAGCAGCTTAGATTCCGTCTTCGGGACAGGGACGCAGTATTTT.

The V gene is TRBV6-2 or TRBV6-3, the J gene TRBJ1-2, with 11 bases identical to TRBD1. The germline V gene has CDR1 MNHEY and CDR2 SVGEGT. This CDR3 contains 15 residues. Trimming at V came to 6 bases and at J to 7 bases, leaving 10 bases not matched to a gene. In nucleotides, the CDR3 is TGTGCCAGCAGCCAGGACAGGGGGCTCGAGGTTGGCTACACCTTC. Protein sequence: CASSQDRGLEVGYTF.

In regard to this clone: The DNA is left out, because the CDR3 cannot be placed on it with certainty; the CDR3 is given as TCRdb lists it. The V and J genes are TRBV12-3 or TRBV12-4 and TRBJ1-2. The CDR3 sequence runs 12 residues, both termini included. The CDR3 here is CASSLGVGAGTF.

The CDR3 DNA reads TGTGCCATCAGGGAAACCAGACAGGATAACCAACCCTATGGCTACACCTTC. Amino acid sequence: CAIRETRQDNQPYGYTF. The chain employs TRBV10-3 and TRBJ1-2; TRBD1 is a possible D gene (6 bases). Per the germline V gene, CDR1 is ENHRY and CDR2 is SYGVKD. The V gene lost 6 bases and the J gene lost 4 bases, with 24 bases spanning the gap. CDR3 length: 17 residues.

This clone was counted only a few times. Other DNA variants within this sample encode the same CDR3. V and J are TRBV19 and TRBJ2-3; 12 bases fit TRBD1. The V segment lost 8 bases and the J segment 3 bases; nucleotides outside the gene matches: 3. CDR3 length: 14 residues. CDR1 is LNHDA and CDR2 is SQIVND in the germline V gene (reference sequence). As DNA, the CDR3 is TGTGCCAGTCGGGACAGGGGGCGAACAGATACGCAGTATTTT. Its translation is CASRDRGRTDTQYF. Drawing the rest from reference TRBV19 and TRBJ2-3, the complete variable domain is DGGITQSPKYLFRKEGQNVTLSCEQNLNHDAMYWYRQDPGQGLRLIYYSQIVNDFQKGDIAEGYSVSREKKESFPLTVTSAQKNPTAFYLCASRDRGRTDTQYFGPGTRLTVL.

The chain has TRBV4-1 and TRBJ1-1; weak D call: TRBD1 (5 bases). There are 14 residues in the CDR3. CDR1 and CDR2 from the germline V gene are MGHRA and YSYEKL. Trimming removed 0 bases at V and 5 bases at J, with 10 bases between. The DNA of the CDR3 is TGCGCCAGCAGCCAAGATGAGGGGAGGACTGAAGCTTTCTTT. Its protein is CASSQDEGRTEAFF.

The chain links TRBV13 to TRBJ2-1; D ambiguous. Germline CDR1 PRHDT, CDR2 FYEKMQ (reference sequence). Deletions cut 5 bases from V and 7 bases from J, with 12 bases between. The CDR3 has 13 residues. The CDR3 sequence is CASSPPDGNEQFF. CDR3 nucleotide sequence: TGTGCCAGCAGCCCTCCGGACGGGAATGAGCAGTTCTTC.

The CDR3 here is CASSLSTNSEQFF. CDR3 in DNA: TGTGCCAGCAGTCTATCCACAAATAGTGAGCAGTTCTTC. This chain connects TRBV6-2 or TRBV6-3 to TRBJ2-1; unclear D gene. This CDR3 comprises 13 residues. V dropped 5 bases and J dropped 9 bases, with 14 bases sitting between them. The germline V gene encodes CDR1 MNHEY and CDR2 SVGEGT.

This clone has a handful of counts. This chain uses TRBV9 with TRBJ1-4; tentatively, D is TRBD1 (6 bases). Germline CDR1 is SGDLS and CDR2 is YYNGEE. This CDR3 has 15 residues. V lost 0 bases and J 6 bases, leaving 12 bases between the germline ends. This CDR3 is CASSVGGGAHEKLFF. The CDR3 DNA is TGTGCCAGCAGCGTAGGTGGGGGCGCGCATGAAAAACTGTTTTTT.

V is TRBV7-2 and J is TRBJ1-4; possibly TRBD1 for D (5 bases). This CDR3 has 15 residues. V shed 1 base and J shed 7 bases, with 13 bases lying between them. The germline V gene has CDR1 SGHTA and CDR2 FQGNSA. CDR3 nucleotide sequence: TGTGCCAGCAGCTTAGGGGGCAGGGTAGCTGAAAAACTGTTTTTT. Its protein product is CASSLGGRVAEKLFF.

The rearrangement links TRBV5-6 to TRBJ2-7, with 8 bases identical to TRBD1. CDR1 and CDR2 from the germline V gene are SGHDT and YYEEEE. The CDR3 loop spans 14 amino acids. V shed 0 bases, J shed 4 bases, and the junction held 3 bases outside the gene matches. The CDR3 here is CASSLGQGLYEQYF. CDR3 nucleotide sequence: TGTGCCAGCAGCTTGGGACAGGGGCTGTACGAGCAGTACTTC.

The chain uses TRBV4-1 and TRBJ2-2, with D uncertain. Germline CDR1 reads MGHRA; CDR2 reads YSYEKL. Trimming pared 1 base from V and 7 bases from J, leaving 10 bases between. This CDR3 spans 14 amino acids. The CDR3 DNA is TGCGCCAGCAGCCAAGTTGGCTCCCACGGGGAGCTGTTTTTT. It specifies CASSQVGSHGELFF.

The CDR3 spells CASSYSGGYEQYF. The CDR3 DNA is TGTGCCAGCAGTTATAGCGGGGGATACGAGCAGTACTTC. J is TRBJ2-7 and V is TRBV28, with 9 bases lining up with TRBD2. The CDR3 is 13 residues long. CDR1 is MDHEN, CDR2 SYDVKM, per germline. V was clipped by 4 bases and J by 4 bases; unmatched bases: 2. Full variable domain (missing parts from reference TRBV28 and TRBJ2-7): DVKVTQSSRYLVKRTGEKVFLECVQDMDHENMFWYRQDPGLGLRLIYFSYDVKMKEKGDIPEGYSVSREKKERFSLILESASTNQTSMYLCASSYSGGYEQYFGPGTRLTVT.

The chain combines TRBV2 with TRBJ2-2; no clear D. Trimming shortened V by 5 bases and J by 0 bases, and 10 bases separated the two germline ends. In germline, CDR1 is SNHLY, CDR2 FYNNEI. The CDR3 consists of 15 residues. In DNA form, the CDR3 reads TGTGCCAGCAGTCCGGAAGCGTCGAACACCGGGGAGCTGTTTTTT. Translating gives CASSPEASNTGELFF.

The chain is built from TRBV30 and TRBJ1-2; perhaps TRBD1 as D (5 bases). This CDR3 contains 14 residues. Germline CDR1 GTSNPN, CDR2 SVGIG (reference sequence). Trimming cost V 3 bases and J 4 bases, with 15 bases left between them. The CDR3 nucleotides are TGTGCCTGGAGACAGGCACCCCTTTCCTATGGCTACACCTTC. Its protein is CAWRQAPLSYGYTF. Using reference TRBV30 and TRBJ1-2 for the parts outside the CDR3, the full variable domain is SQTIHQWPATLVQPVGSPLSLECTVEGTSNPNLYWYRQAAGRGLQLLFYSVGIGQISSEVPQNLSASRPQDRQFILSSKKLLLSDSGFYLCAWRQAPLSYGYTFGSGTRLTVV.

This clone was seen just once. The rearrangement links TRBV5-1 to TRBJ1-2, with D unclear. Trimming stripped 0 bases from V and 4 bases from J, with 13 bases between. Germline CDR1 is SGHRS and CDR2 is YFSETQ. CDR3 length: 15 amino acids. The chain's CDR3 is CASSLAAGSFYGYTF. CDR3 coding DNA: TGCGCCAGCAGCTTGGCGGCCGGGTCTTTCTATGGCTACACCTTC.

The chain couples TRBV3-1 (or the pseudogene TRBV3-2) to TRBJ1-2; no reliable D call. V was shortened by 0 bases and J by 5 bases, with 10 bases between the two germline ends. Germline V lookup: CDR1 LGHDT, CDR2 YNNKEL (reference sequence). The CDR3 length is 14 residues. CDR3 loop: CASSQDWASYGYTF. The CDR3 DNA reads as TGTGCCAGCAGCCAAGATTGGGCAAGTTATGGCTACACCTTC.

The chain is built from TRBV30 and TRBJ1-1; no firm D call. Germline V gene lookup returns CDR1 GTSNPN and CDR2 SVGIG (reference sequence). This CDR3 is 13 amino acids long. V was shortened by 4 bases and J by 3 bases, with 12 bases between the two germline ends. The CDR3 DNA sequence: TGTGCCTGGAACCCTAAAGCCCACACTGAAGCTTTCTTT. Amino acids: CAWNPKAHTEAFF.

The chain is built from TRBV18 and TRBJ2-4; possibly TRBD2 for D (5 bases). The V and J ends lost 0 bases and 2 bases respectively, with 8 bases between them. This CDR3 comprises 15 residues. Per the germline V gene, CDR1 is KGHSH and CDR2 is LQKENI. CDR3 DNA: TGTGCCAGCTCACCACCCCCCGGGACCAAAAACATTCAGTACTTC. It is translated as CASSPPPGTKNIQYF. Complete variable domain (other parts from reference TRBV18 and TRBJ2-4): NAGVMQNPRHLVRRRGQEARLRCSPMKGHSHVYWYRQLPEEGLKFMVYLQKENIIDESGMPKERFSAEFPKEGPSILRIQQVVRGDSAAYFCASSPPPGTKNIQYFGAGTRLSVL.

The chain combines TRBV27 with TRBJ1-5, with TRBD1 identical over 7 bases. There are 13 residues in the CDR3. V trimming: 5 bases; J trimming: 4 bases; junction bases outside the gene matches: 2. Germline lookup yields CDR1 MNHEY and CDR2 SMNVEV (reference sequence). CDR3 nucleotides: TGTGCCAGCAGTATGGACAGGAATCAGCCCCAGCATTTT. Amino acids: CASSMDRNQPQHF.

V is TRBV28 and J is TRBJ2-1, with D tentatively TRBD1 (5 bases). The germline CDR1 and CDR2 sequences are MDHEN and SYDVKM. V was trimmed by 6 bases and J by 0 bases, leaving 12 bases between them. The CDR3 is made up of 15 amino acids. CDR3 in DNA: TGTGCCAGCAGCCCACAGGTAGCCTCCTACAATGAGCAGTTCTTC. As protein: CASSPQVASYNEQFF. The whole variable domain, remainder taken from reference TRBV28 and TRBJ2-1, is DVKVTQSSRYLVKRTGEKVFLECVQDMDHENMFWYRQDPGLGLRLIYFSYDVKMKEKGDIPEGYSVSREKKERFSLILESASTNQTSMYLCASSPQVASYNEQFFGPGTRLTVL.

V gene TRBV30 combines with J gene TRBJ2-1; D gene ambiguous. The germline V and J ends were trimmed by 0 bases and 3 bases, with 6 bases remaining between them. CDR1 is GTSNPN, CDR2 SVGIG, per germline (reference sequence). The CDR3 consists of 13 residues. The CDR3 region is CAWSVMDYNEQFF. For the CDR3, the DNA is TGTGCCTGGAGTGTAATGGACTACAATGAGCAGTTCTTC. The full variable domain, rest sourced from reference TRBV30 and TRBJ2-1, is SQTIHQWPATLVQPVGSPLSLECTVEGTSNPNLYWYRQAAGRGLQLLFYSVGIGQISSEVPQNLSASRPQDRQFILSSKKLLLSDSGFYLCAWSVMDYNEQFFGPGTRLTVL.

The rearrangement joins TRBV29-1 to TRBJ1-2; TRBD1 might be the D (5 bases). With 4 bases removed from V and 8 bases from J, the gap between germline ends came to 17 bases. From germline, CDR1 is SQVTM and CDR2 ANQGSEA. This CDR3 spans 13 amino acids. The CDR3 loop reads CSVVGKGLYGYTF. CDR3 DNA: TGCAGCGTTGTGGGGAAGGGACTGTACGGCTACACCTTC.

This chain links TRBV3-1 (or the pseudogene TRBV3-2) with TRBJ1-2; the D gene is possibly TRBD1 (5 bases). This CDR3 has 16 residues. V lost 4 bases and J 0 bases, leaving 15 bases between the germline ends. The germline gives CDR1 LGHDT, CDR2 YNNKEL (reference sequence). CDR3 amino acids: CASSPVGQASNYGYTF. For the CDR3, the DNA is TGTGCCAGCAGCCCCGTGGGGCAGGCCTCTAACTATGGCTACACCTTC.

The chain couples TRBV4-3 to TRBJ2-7; TRBD1 matches 7 bases. The CDR3 has 16 amino acids. The V and J ends lost 4 bases and 2 bases, in that order; junction bases with no gene match: 11. Germline CDR1 LGHNA, CDR2 YSLEER. The CDR3 nucleotides read TGCGCCAGCAGCCGCCATGCCGGGACAGCGACCTACGAGCAGTACTTC. Translating gives CASSRHAGTATYEQYF.

The chain employs TRBV20-1 and TRBJ1-2, with TRBD1 as a possible D gene (5 bases). In germline, CDR1 is DFQATT, CDR2 SNEGSKA (reference sequence). This CDR3 region has 13 residues. Trimming removed 3 bases at V and 4 bases at J, with 12 bases between. CDR3 sequence (DNA): TGCAGTGCTAGTGGTCAGGGTGGCTATGGCTACACCTTC. This translates into CSASGQGGYGYTF.

The V gene is TRBV27, the J gene TRBJ1-6; unclear D gene. This CDR3 contains 16 residues. Germline V gives CDR1 MNHEY, CDR2 SMNVEV (reference sequence). With 8 bases removed from V and 0 bases from J, the gap between germline ends came to 14 bases. CDR3 region: CASGYRMSSYNSPLHF. The CDR3, as DNA: TGTGCCAGCGGGTACAGAATGAGCTCCTATAATTCACCCCTCCACTTT.